The rows below give T cell receptor beta chains drawn from one sample of a study of T cells in Graves' hyperthyroidism and ophthalmopathy. In TCRdb, the multiplex PCR reads were re-called with MiXCR into one record per CDR3 protein. The data show hundreds of thousands of distinct CDR3 sequences, approximately 16% seen once. The sample consisted of blood. Every receptor here comes from a woman aged 40 to 50 with Graves' ophthalmopathy. Both conserved end residues are part of each CDR3. A D gene is named only where the DNA matches it firmly. Expanded clones are given a class, and other clones once, few, many or no size at all.

J gene | V gene | D gene | clone size | CDR3 protein | CDR3 DNA
TRBJ1-1 | TRBV3-1 | TRBD1 | many | CASSQVGQGGMAEAFF | TGTGCCAGCAGCCAAGTGGGACAGGGGGGGATGGCTGAAGCTTTCTTT
TRBJ1-5 | TRBV19 | NA | NA | CASGTSQGGPQHF | TGTGCCAGTGGCACCTCCCAAGGGGGGCCCCAGCATTTT
TRBJ2-4 | TRBV11-2 | NA | many | CASSLVGLALAKNIQYF | TGTGCCAGCAGCTTAGTCGGTCTAGCGTTAGCCAAAAACATTCAGTACTTC
TRBJ2-1 | TRBV5-1 | TRBD2 | NA | CASSSKRPPAGVSMGEQFF | TGCGCCAGCAGCTCTAAACGCCCTCCAGCGGGAGTATCGATGGGTGAGCAGTTCTTC
TRBJ2-2 | TRBV2 | NA | many | CASRILANTGELFF | TGTGCCAGCAGAATACTAGCGAACACCGGGGAGCTGTTTTTT
TRBJ2-7 | TRBV2 | TRBD2 | many | CASRDPGRAVYEQYF | TGTGCCAGCAGAGACCCCGGGAGGGCCGTTTACGAGCAGTACTTC
TRBJ2-7 | TRBV25-1 | NA | NA | CASRRPIAGGEQYF | TGTGCCAGCAGAAGACCGATAGCTGGTGGCGAGCAGTACTTC
TRBJ1-4 | TRBV6-1 | NA | few | CASQRVPEKLFF | TGTGCCAGTCAGAGGGTCCCAGAAAAACTGTTTTTT
TRBJ2-7 | TRBV11-2 | TRBD1 | many | CASSRQGVAYEQYF | TGTGCCAGCAGTCGTCAGGGGGTTGCCTACGAGCAGTACTTC
TRBJ2-3 | TRBV11-2 | NA | many | CASSLPIGRITDTQYF | TGTGCCAGCAGCTTACCCATTGGCAGGATCACAGATACGCAGTATTTT
TRBJ2-3 | TRBV7-3 | TRBD2 | NA | CASSLTGGPGTDTQYF | TGTGCCAGCAGCTTAACGGGAGGGCCTGGCACAGATACGCAGTATTTT
TRBJ2-5 | TRBV3-1 | NA | NA | CASSQDWGSQETQYF | TGTGCCAGCAGCCAAGATTGGGGTTCACAAGAGACCCAGTACTTC
TRBJ2-3 | TRBV20-1 | TRBD2 | few | CSARDQQWTSGSSANTQYF | TGCAGTGCTAGAGATCAACAATGGACTAGCGGGAGCTCCGCAAATACGCAGTATTTT
TRBJ1-5 | TRBV6-1 | NA | few | CAVGRGGNQPQHF | TGTGCGGTGGGCAGAGGAGGTAATCAGCCCCAGCATTTT
TRBJ2-2 | TRBV6-5 | TRBD2 | once | CASSYSGGFMNTGELFF | TGTGCCAGCAGTTACTCGGGGGGGTTCATGAACACCGGGGAGCTGTTTTTT
TRBJ2-3 | TRBV10-3 | TRBD2 | NA | CAISAGGFTDTQYF | TGTGCCATCAGTGCCGGGGGGTTTACAGATACGCAGTATTTT
TRBJ2-1 | TRBV18 | NA | many | CASSPGVSQDEQFF | TGTGCCAGCTCACCAGGAGTCAGTCAGGATGAGCAGTTCTTC
TRBJ1-1 | TRBV12-3/TRBV12-4 | NA | NA | CASSWGLTNTEAFF | TGTGCCAGCAGTTGGGGCCTAACGAACACTGAAGCTTTCTTT
TRBJ1-2 | TRBV3-1 | TRBD1 | NA | CASSLGQANPNYGYTF | TGTGCCAGCAGCTTAGGACAGGCGAACCCTAACTATGGCTACACCTTC
TRBJ2-5 | TRBV2 | NA | many | CASSAEETQYF | TGTGCCAGCAGTGCAGAAGAGACCCAGTACTTC
TRBJ2-5 | TRBV27 | TRBD2 | many | CASSSRTSGIQETQYF | TGTGCCAGCAGCTCAAGGACTAGCGGGATACAAGAGACCCAGTACTTC
TRBJ1-1 | TRBV12-3/TRBV12-4 | NA | NA | CASSAGADTEAFF | TGTGCCAGCAGCGCAGGGGCAGACACTGAAGCTTTCTTT
TRBJ2-3 | TRBV5-1 | TRBD2 | many | CASSLGTSGNTDTQYF | TGCGCCAGCAGCTTGGGGACTAGCGGAAACACAGATACGCAGTATTTT
TRBJ1-5 | TRBV7-8 | NA | many | CASSLAVRAGQPQHF | TGTGCCAGCAGCTTAGCGGTTAGGGCGGGTCAGCCCCAGCATTTT
TRBJ1-1 | TRBV2 | NA | many | CASKRGNTEAFF | TGTGCCAGCAAGCGGGGTAACACTGAAGCTTTCTTT
TRBJ1-1 | TRBV29-1 | NA | NA | CSVPTGGGHPNTEAFF | TGCAGCGTACCCACTGGGGGGGGCCACCCGAACACTGAAGCTTTCTTT
TRBJ1-4 | TRBV2 | NA | many | CASSSQVGNEKLFF | TGTGCCAGCAGTTCCCAAGTCGGGAATGAAAAACTGTTTTTT
TRBJ2-5 | TRBV12-3/TRBV12-4 | NA | few | CASSVPDTQETQYF | TGTGCCAGCAGTGTACCTGACACCCAAGAGACCCAGTACTTC
TRBJ2-1 | TRBV7-9 | TRBD2 | many | CASSASGGGRNEQFF | TGTGCCAGCAGCGCTAGCGGGGGAGGCAGAAATGAGCAGTTCTTC
TRBJ1-1 | TRBV6-1 | TRBD1 | few | CASSPHRGPENTEAFF | TGTGCCAGCAGTCCACACAGGGGGCCTGAGAACACTGAAGCTTTCTTT
TRBJ2-7 | TRBV20-1 | NA | many | CSAARDNSYEQYF | TGCAGTGCCGCCCGGGACAACTCCTACGAGCAGTACTTC
TRBJ2-3 | TRBV2 | TRBD1 | many | CASRDRAISSTDTQYF | TGTGCCAGCAGGGACAGGGCCATTTCTAGCACAGATACGCAGTATTTT
TRBJ2-1 | TRBV10-3 | TRBD1 | NA | CAIRGTGGGNEQFF | TGTGCCATCAGAGGGACAGGGGGCGGAAATGAGCAGTTCTTC
TRBJ2-3 | TRBV20-1 | TRBD2 | NA | CSASEGTSRDTDTQYF | TGCAGTGCTTCCGAAGGGACTAGTCGGGACACAGATACGCAGTATTTT
TRBJ1-4 | TRBV20-1 | NA | few | CSASRSPNEKLFF | TGCAGTGCTAGTCGAAGCCCCAATGAAAAACTGTTTTTT
TRBJ1-3 | TRBV2 | NA | few | CASIRDLAGNTIYF | TGTGCCAGCATACGGGACTTGGCTGGAAACACCATATATTTT
TRBJ1-1 | TRBV5-1 | NA | many | CASSFGIGRVDEAFF | TGCGCCAGCAGCTTCGGGATAGGGCGGGTTGATGAAGCTTTCTTT
TRBJ2-1 | TRBV12-3/TRBV12-4 | NA | many | CASSALGGGPQQFF | TGTGCCAGCAGTGCCCTGGGGGGAGGTCCCCAGCAGTTCTTC
TRBJ1-1 | TRBV18 | NA | many | CASSAQGVNTEAFF | TGTGCCAGCTCAGCACAGGGCGTGAACACTGAAGCTTTCTTT
TRBJ2-1 | TRBV10-2 | TRBD2 | few | CASRPTSGSYNEQFF | TGCGCCAGCAGGCCCACTAGCGGGAGTTACAATGAGCAGTTCTTC
TRBJ2-1 | TRBV30 | NA | many | CAWSKQGNEQFF | TGTGCCTGGAGTAAACAGGGCAATGAGCAGTTCTTC
TRBJ1-4 | TRBV7-9 | TRBD1 | few | CASSLRDRSSPTNEKLFF | TGTGCCAGCAGCCTACGGGACAGGAGCTCACCAACTAATGAAAAACTGTTTTTT
TRBJ2-1 | TRBV15 | NA | few | CATSTGLGYNEQFF | TGTGCCACCAGCACAGGGCTAGGGTACAATGAGCAGTTCTTC
TRBJ1-2 | TRBV6-1 | TRBD1 | few | CASSNPETGTYGYTF | TGTGCCAGCAGTAACCCGGAGACAGGGACGTATGGCTACACCTTC
TRBJ2-5 | TRBV7-9 | NA | many | CASSLAVRGRETQYF | TGTGCCAGCAGCTTAGCGGTTCGAGGACGGGAGACCCAGTACTTC
TRBJ2-3 | TRBV11-2 | NA | many | CASSSFTDTQYF | TGTGCCAGCAGCTCCTTTACAGATACGCAGTATTTT
TRBJ2-5 | TRBV18 | NA | many | CASSPNGLGETQYF | TGTGCCAGCTCACCCAATGGACTGGGAGAGACCCAGTACTTC
TRBJ1-5 | TRBV20-1 | NA | few | CSARPGYVSRNQPQHF | TGCAGTGCTCGCCCGGGTTATGTGAGTCGCAATCAGCCCCAGCATTTT
TRBJ1-2 | TRBV3-1 | TRBD1 | NA | CASSRGRGGNYGYTF | TGTGCCAGCAGCCGCGGTAGAGGGGGCAACTATGGCTACACCTTC
TRBJ2-1 | TRBV3-1 | NA | NA | CASSHGGPVAYEQFF | TGTGCCAGCAGCCACGGGGGGCCGGTGGCGTATGAGCAGTTCTTC
TRBJ2-7 | TRBV20-1 | NA | many | CSARQDSYEQYF | TGCAGTGCACGGCAGGACTCCTACGAGCAGTACTTC
TRBJ2-1 | TRBV12-3/TRBV12-4 | TRBD1 | NA | CASSSSGTGSAYNEQFF | TGTGCCAGCAGTTCCTCCGGGACAGGGTCCGCCTACAATGAGCAGTTCTTC
TRBJ1-1 | TRBV10-3 | TRBD1 | few | CAISEGQGTREAFF | TGTGCCATCAGTGAGGGACAGGGAACCCGAGAAGCTTTCTTT
TRBJ2-7 | TRBV4-1 | NA | many | CASSLQSSRYEQYF | TGCGCCAGCAGCCTGCAAAGTTCCCGCTACGAGCAGTACTTC
TRBJ1-1 | TRBV7-6 | NA | few | CASSLRSGEAFF | TGTGCCAGCAGCTTACGGAGTGGTGAAGCTTTCTTT
TRBJ2-3 | TRBV12-3/TRBV12-4 | NA | many | CASTATDTQYF | TGTGCCAGCACGGCCACAGATACGCAGTATTTT
TRBJ2-1 | TRBV20-1 | TRBD2 | NA | CSAPLMGRGLAGAHEQFF | TGCAGTGCTCCCTTGATGGGCCGCGGACTAGCGGGAGCCCATGAGCAGTTCTTC
TRBJ1-1 | TRBV2 | NA | many | CASSTEAFF | TGTGCTTCGTCCACTGAAGCTTTCTTT
TRBJ2-7 | TRBV19 | TRBD2 | few | CASSLSLAGGIYEQYF | TGTGCCAGTAGTCTTTCACTAGCGGGAGGGATCTACGAGCAGTACTTC
TRBJ2-1 | TRBV18 | TRBD1 | NA | CASSPSYRGDNEQFF | TGTGCCAGCTCACCATCATACAGGGGGGACAATGAGCAGTTCTTC